This T cell receptor (beta chain) was sequenced during a study of OX40 agonist ivuxolimab in advanced cancers. Researchers took blood at baseline, on cycle 4 day 1, and on cycle 7 day 1. The germline V gene encodes CDR1 SGHAT and CDR2 FQDESV (reference sequence). Trimming shortened V by 5 bases and J by 5 bases, and 15 bases separated the two germline ends. CDR3 length: 14 residues. Only a few counts were recorded for this clone. The protocol was immunoSEQ multiplex PCR, while the TCRdb copy is restricted to in-frame clones and leaves out a portion. The data show under 95,000 clones, around nine tenths seen once.

The chain uses TRBV11-1 and TRBJ1-1; D is undetermined. The receptor comes from an adult with an advanced solid tumor such as melanoma, head and neck, liver or kidney cancer. The starting material was CD4+ or CD8+ T cells sorted from blood, obtained in a trial of the OX40 agonist ivuxolimab. CDR3 DNA: TGTGCCAGCAGCGACCTATTCTACTCTACTGAAGCTTTCTTT. Protein: CASSDLFYSTEAFF.